These 10 T cell receptor beta chains originate from one sample sequenced in a study of post-analysis software for immune sequencing data (dated by TCRdb to between 2015 and 2017). Beyond this particular receptor, the publication reports: Several TRBV segments, including TRBV5-6, TRBV5-1 and TRBV20-1, were significantly more frequent in patients than controls.

The library came from PCR. Reads for this sample came from an Illumina HiSeq 2500. To reduce PCR and sequencing biases, unique molecular identifiers were incorporated into the TCR beta cDNA libraries. Starting from the raw public reads, TCRdb applied fastp trimming at Q25, assembled clones with MiXCR and retained in-frame beta chains. Entries that share a CDR3 protein sequence are merged under the most common genes and DNA. This sample comprises approximately 630,000 distinct CDR3 sequences, about 60% of them detected only once. The ten largest clones represent about 11% of the sample. Their target antigens are unknown. The sequenced sample was blood. The receptors here all came from a girl aged 2-10 years with multiple sclerosis.

The rearrangement joins TRBV12-5 to TRBJ2-1; D is unclear. Germline V lookup: CDR1 LGHNT, CDR2 FRNRAP. This CDR3 contains 13 residues. V was trimmed by 5 bases and J by 7 bases, leaving 12 bases between them. CDR3: CASGPIAENEQFF. The CDR3 DNA sequence: TGTGCTAGTGGTCCGATCGCCGAAAATGAGCAGTTCTTC.

The chain is built from TRBV12-5 and TRBJ2-5; D call uncertain. The CDR3 covers 14 residues. V was clipped by 1 base and J by 5 bases, with 11 bases between them. Germline-derived CDR1 and CDR2 are LGHNT and FRNRAP. The CDR3: CASGLGTDRETQYF. The DNA of the CDR3 is TGTGCTAGTGGTTTGGGGACCGACCGGGAGACCCAGTACTTC.

The chain recombines TRBV5-5 with TRBJ2-6; D is unclear. The V and J ends lost 5 bases and 2 bases respectively, with 20 bases between them. CDR1 SGHKS and CDR2 YYEKEE come from the germline V gene (reference sequence). This CDR3 is built from 18 residues. The CDR3 nucleotides read TGTGCCAGCAGTACGATGGGCTCACAACGAACTGGGGCCAACGTCCTGACTTTC. It specifies CASSTMGSQRTGANVLTF.

The chain joins TRBV6-5 to TRBJ1-5, with D possibly TRBD1 on 6 matching bases. The CDR3 consists of 20 residues. CDR1 is MNHEY and CDR2 is SVGAGI in the germline V gene. Trimming removed 4 bases at V and 6 bases at J, with 31 bases between. CDR3 sequence (DNA): TGTGCCAGCAGTTCCGGGGGGGGCGTTAAAACCGTTAAAACCAGTCAGCCCCAGCATTTT. Translation gives CASSSGGGVKTVKTSQPQHF.

The chain recombines TRBV15 with TRBJ1-2; D not certain. Between the trimmed V and J ends, which lost 6 bases and 4 bases, there was a span of 18 bases. CDR1 is LNHNV and CDR2 is YYDKDF in the germline V gene (reference sequence). The CDR3 spans 15 residues. The CDR3 reads CATSPGREVFYGYTF. The CDR3 coding sequence is TGTGCCACCAGTCCCGGGAGGGAAGTTTTCTATGGCTACACCTTC. Filled out from reference TRBV15 and TRBJ1-2, the complete variable domain reads DAMVIQNPRYQVTQFGKPVTLSCSQTLNHNVMYWYQQKSSQAPKLLFHYYDKDFNNEADTPDNFQSRRPNTSFCFLDIRSPGLGDTAMYLCATSPGREVFYGYTFGSGTRLTVV.

The chain uses TRBV13 and TRBJ2-1; 7 nucleotides align to TRBD2. Germline values: CDR1 PRHDT, CDR2 FYEKMQ (reference sequence). Trimming at V came to 5 bases and at J to 1 base, leaving 11 bases not matched to a gene. This CDR3 contains 17 residues. The CDR3 bases are TGTGCCAGCAGCCTCGGCCGAAGCGGGGCTTCCTACAATGAGCAGTTCTTC. It yields the protein CASSLGRSGASYNEQFF.

Worth noting for this clonotype: The junction differs from germline at one of its ends, possibly a read error. The chain couples TRBV6-5 to TRBJ1-1, with 8 positions matching TRBD1. This CDR3 has 14 residues. The germline gives CDR1 MNHEY, CDR2 SVGAGI. The CDR3 DNA reads TGTGCCAGCAGTTACATACAGGGGGGGACTGAGGCTTTCTTT. It yields the protein CASSYIQGGTEAFF.

This clonotype was counted a few times. The chain recombines TRBV6-2 or TRBV6-3 with TRBJ1-1; D gene unclear. V dropped 8 bases and J dropped 4 bases, with 17 bases sitting between them. In germline, CDR1 is MNHEY, CDR2 SVGEGT. The CDR3 spans 14 residues. The CDR3 region is CASGVRRRVTEAFF. The CDR3 DNA reads TGTGCCAGCGGAGTCCGACGGCGAGTCACTGAAGCTTTCTTT.

This chain links TRBV20-1 with TRBJ2-1, with TRBD2 identical over 7 bases. The CDR3 runs to 15 residues. J was trimmed by 3 bases and V by 1 base; bases with no gene match: 6. In germline, CDR1 is DFQATT, CDR2 SNEGSKA (reference sequence). The CDR3 protein is CSARGTRGDYNEQFF. The CDR3 DNA is TGCAGTGCTAGAGGGACTAGAGGGGACTACAATGAGCAGTTCTTC.

This rearrangement joins TRBV2 to TRBJ2-1; D is possibly TRBD1 (5 bases). Germline lookup yields CDR1 SNHLY and CDR2 FYNNEI. Trimming shortened V by 7 bases and J by 0 bases, and 13 bases separated the two germline ends. CDR3 size: 15 residues. CDR3 in DNA: TGTGCCAGCATGAAACAGGTTAGCTCCTACAATGAGCAGTTCTTC. This gives the protein CASMKQVSSYNEQFF.